The present T cell receptor beta chain was sequenced within a study of CD8 T cells in Susac syndrome. CD8+ and CD4+ T cells from blood underwent TCR beta sequencing. The CD8+ and CD4+ T cells were negatively isolated, with the TEMRA cells enriched by FACS. Findings and limits, study-wide: The study recognized that its TCR sequencing and HLA analysis covered a relatively small number of individuals.

On this clonotype itself: Its specificity is not known.

After extraction with the RNeasy kit, roughly 0.45 to 1 ug of the RNA was reverse transcribed using random hexamers. Amplification of TCR beta CDR3 across 54 Vbeta and 13 Jbeta was performed with immunoSEQ multiplex PCR. TCRdb fed the immunoSEQ multiplex PCR reads into MiXCR, producing one record per CDR3 protein. The table has over 150,000 distinct CDR3 sequences, roughly 96% seen once. V shed 10 bases, J shed 7 bases, and the junction held 9 bases outside the gene matches. The CDR3 spans 12 residues. CDR1 and CDR2 from the germline V gene are MNHEY and SMNVEV (reference sequence). Sequenced input: CD4+ T cells from PBMCs. The genes are TRBV27 and TRBJ1-2; TRBD1 matches 7 bases. This clonotype was obtained from a human donor with multiple sclerosis. The chain's CDR3 is CATSRGRGGYTF. The CDR3 DNA reads TGTGCCACTTCTAGGGGGCGAGGTGGCTACACCTTC.